A single sample gave rise to the 19 T cell receptor beta chains below, sequenced in a study of radiotherapy plus CTLA-4 blockade in lung cancer. TCRdb's table, derived via immunoSEQ multiplex PCR, lists solely in-frame clones and lacks some. In the table there are some 110,000 clones, about 77% of which are singletons. The sample here was peripheral blood, taken from a patient treated with radiotherapy plus ipilimumab. Receptors originate from a human donor with non-small cell lung cancer who had a partial response to radiotherapy plus ipilimumab.

The V and J genes are TRBV6-1 and TRBJ2-7; no clear D. The CDR3 length is 13 residues. The V end was cut by 3 bases, the J end by 2 bases, with 8 bases between. Per germline, CDR1 MNHNS and CDR2 SASEGT. CDR3 region: CASSDVVPYEQYF. Here the CDR3 DNA reads TGTGCCAGCAGTGACGTCGTCCCCTACGAGCAGTACTTC.

The V and J genes are TRBV4-1 and TRBJ2-6, with D unclear. Germline assignment: CDR1 MGHRA and CDR2 YSYEKL. CDR3 length: 15 amino acids. V lost 2 bases, J lost 2 bases, and 7 bases lay in between. The CDR3 sequence is CASSQQEAGANVLTF. Written as DNA, the CDR3 is TGCGCCAGCAGCCAACAAGAGGCTGGGGCCAACGTCCTGACTTTC.

The chain joins TRBV28 to TRBJ2-5; 7 bases line up with TRBD2. V was pared by 6 bases and J by 2 bases, with 3 bases of the junction left unmatched. This CDR3 contains 13 residues. The germline V gene encodes CDR1 MDHEN and CDR2 SYDVKM. The CDR3 sequence is CASSRAGQETQYF. The DNA of the CDR3 is TGTGCCAGCAGCAGAGCGGGACAAGAGACCCAGTACTTC.

The chain combines TRBV7-9 with TRBJ2-2; 8 positions match TRBD2. The CDR3 is made up of 16 amino acids. Germline V gives CDR1 SEHNR, CDR2 FQNEAQ (reference sequence). After removal of 4 bases from V and 2 bases from J, the junction contained 6 bases not matched to a gene. CDR3 DNA sequence: TGTGCCAGCAGCTCCACACTAGCGGAAAACACCGGGGAGCTGTTTTTT. It codes for CASSSTLAENTGELFF.

The V gene is TRBV13, the J gene TRBJ1-2; 9 bases match TRBD1. The CDR3 length is 13 residues. Germline CDR1 and CDR2: PRHDT and FYEKMQ (reference sequence). The V segment lost 6 bases and the J segment 7 bases; nucleotides outside the gene matches: 6. DNA for the CDR3: TGTGCCAGCAGTCTACAGGGGGCGGGTGGCTACACCTTC. Translating it yields CASSLQGAGGYTF.

This clone was counted at least ten times. V and J are TRBV6-6 and TRBJ1-1; D not resolved. This CDR3 has 13 residues. Germline CDR1 MNHNY, CDR2 SVGAGI (reference sequence). Trimming stripped 7 bases from V and 4 bases from J, with 13 bases between. CDR3 sequence (DNA): TGTGCCAGCACCCCAACTTTGATCACTGAAGCTTTCTTT. Protein: CASTPTLITEAFF.

This sequence joins TRBV30 and TRBJ2-3; 14 bases fit TRBD2. With 6 bases clipped from V and 1 base from J, the junction kept 9 bases outside the gene matches. CDR3 length equals 17 residues. The germline gives CDR1 GTSNPN, CDR2 SVGIG (reference sequence). DNA for the CDR3: TGTGCCTGTACCGGGACTAGCGGGAGTTCGGGCACAGATACGCAGTATTTT. It translates to CACTGTSGSSGTDTQYF. Variable domain in full (rest from reference TRBV30 and TRBJ2-3): SQTIHQWPATLVQPVGSPLSLECTVEGTSNPNLYWYRQAAGRGLQLLFYSVGIGQISSEVPQNLSASRPQDRQFILSSKKLLLSDSGFYLCACTGTSGSSGTDTQYFGPGTRLTVL.

The chain joins TRBV18 to TRBJ1-2, with D possibly TRBD1 on 6 matching bases. CDR3 length: 16 residues. V was pared by 6 bases and J by 3 bases, with 20 bases between. Germline V gene sequence: CDR1 KGHSH, CDR2 LQKENI. For the CDR3, the DNA is TGTGCCAGCTCTTCCGGGGGGCAAATAGACGACTATGGCTACACCTTC. The encoded protein is CASSSGGQIDDYGYTF.

This clone showed up just once. The CDR3 nucleotides read TGTGCCAGCAGCACAAGACAGGGCAAAAACATTCAGTACTTC. It codes for CASSTRQGKNIQYF. The chain links TRBV7-2 to TRBJ2-4, with 7 bases matching TRBD1. Germline assignment: CDR1 SGHTA and CDR2 FQGNSA. Trimming took 5 bases from V and 3 from J; bases not matched to a gene: 4. The CDR3 length is 14 residues.

The rearrangement uses TRBV6-1 and TRBJ2-7; 7 bases are a match to TRBD2. The length of the CDR3 is 14 residues. Germline loops: CDR1 MNHNS, CDR2 SASEGT. Trimming cost V 6 bases and J 3 bases; bases outside gene matches: 8. CDR3 protein: CASSLEAGVYEQYV. The CDR3 nucleotides read TGTGCCAGCAGCCTGGAGGCGGGGGTCTACGAGCAGTACGTC.

This clone was counted a single time. J is TRBJ2-5 and V is TRBV7-9, with 12 nucleotides matching TRBD2. Looked up from germline, CDR1 is SEHNR and CDR2 is FQNEAQ (reference sequence). The CDR3 runs 15 residues. V lost 5 bases to trimming and J lost 5 bases; unmatched junction nucleotides: 6. The CDR3 bases are TGTGCCAGCAGCCCGTGGACTAGCGGGAAGGAGACCCAGTACTTC. This sequence encodes CASSPWTSGKETQYF. Together with reference TRBV7-9 and TRBJ2-5, the CDR3 gives the full variable domain: DTGVSQNPRHKITKRGQNVTFRCDPISEHNRLYWYRQTLGQGPEFLTYFQNEAQLEKSRLLSDRFSAERPKGSFSTLEIQRTEQGDSAMYLCASSPWTSGKETQYFGPGTRLLVL.

The V call is TRBV7-2, the J call TRBJ2-7; 9 bases fit TRBD1. This CDR3 is built from 15 residues. J was trimmed by 3 bases and V by 1 base; bases with no gene match: 4. The germline gives CDR1 SGHTA, CDR2 FQGNSA. The CDR3 DNA sequence: TGTGCCAGCAGCTTAGGAGGGACAGGGCGCTACGAGCAGTACTTC. Its translation is CASSLGGTGRYEQYF.

V gene TRBV28 combines with J gene TRBJ2-3; tentative D call: TRBD2 (5 bases). The CDR3 totals 14 residues. V gave up 2 bases and J gave up 1 base, with 7 bases separating them. Germline CDR1 MDHEN, CDR2 SYDVKM. The DNA of the CDR3 is TGTGCCAGCAGTTTACAAGCGGGCACAGATACGCAGTATTTT. This translates into CASSLQAGTDTQYF.

The V gene is TRBV19, the J gene TRBJ1-5; TRBD1 is a possible D gene (5 bases). This CDR3 spans 15 amino acids. Trimming cost V 3 bases and J 7 bases, with 16 bases left between them. Germline V gives CDR1 LNHDA, CDR2 SQIVND (reference sequence). The CDR3 coding sequence is TGTGCCAGTAGTATTCTGGGTGGGGGGGAACAGCCCCAGCATTTT. Its translation is CASSILGGGEQPQHF.

A few counts support this clone. The chain links TRBV27 to TRBJ2-6; 7 bases are a match to TRBD1. The CDR3 is made up of 17 amino acids. V gave up 1 base and J gave up 0 bases; unmatched junction bases: 3. Germline-derived CDR1 and CDR2 are MNHEY and SMNVEV (reference sequence). CDR3 amino acids: CASSLLGTASGANVLTF. CDR3 sequence (DNA): TGTGCCAGCAGTTTATTAGGGACAGCCTCTGGGGCCAACGTCCTGACTTTC.

The chain combines TRBV11-2 with TRBJ1-1; D unresolved. The CDR3 covers 13 residues. The germline gives CDR1 SGHAT, CDR2 FQNNGV. The V gene lost 5 bases and the J gene lost 0 bases, with 7 bases spanning the gap. The CDR3: CASSLGLNTEAFF. The CDR3 coding sequence is TGTGCCAGCAGCCTGGGCCTGAACACTGAAGCTTTCTTT.

The gene calls are TRBV27 and TRBJ2-6; 8 nucleotides align to TRBD1. Germline-derived CDR1 and CDR2 are MNHEY and SMNVEV (reference sequence). There are 18 residues in the CDR3. V lost 2 bases and J lost 0; bases outside the gene matches: 6. In DNA form, the CDR3 reads TGTGCCAGCAGTTTACGGGACAGGTCTTACTCTGGGGCCAACGTCCTGACTTTC. It codes for CASSLRDRSYSGANVLTF.

V usage is TRBV14 and J usage is TRBJ2-4; D unresolved. The CDR3 is 16 residues long. V was trimmed by 4 bases and J by 1 base, leaving 14 bases between them. The V gene's germline CDR1 is SGHDN and CDR2 FVKESK. CDR3 sequence reads: CASSLSVLHAKNIQYF. DNA for the CDR3: TGTGCCAGCAGCCTCTCGGTCCTCCATGCCAAAAACATTCAGTACTTC. The variable domain in full, with the rest retrieved from reference TRBV14 and TRBJ2-4, is EAGVTQFPSHSVIEKGQTVTLRCDPISGHDNLYWYRRVMGKEIKFLLHFVKESKQDESGMPNNRFLAERTGGTYSTLKVQPAELEDSGVYFCASSLSVLHAKNIQYFGAGTRLSVL.

This rearrangement joins TRBV19 to TRBJ1-5, with D uncertain. The CDR3 sequence is 13 residues long. CDR1 is LNHDA, CDR2 SQIVND, per germline (reference sequence). Trimming stripped 7 bases from V and 3 bases from J, with 10 bases between. The CDR3 DNA sequence: TGTGCCAGTAATACGGCGGTCAATCAGCCCCAGCATTTT. It translates to CASNTAVNQPQHF. The full variable domain, completed using reference TRBV19 and TRBJ1-5, is DGGITQSPKYLFRKEGQNVTLSCEQNLNHDAMYWYRQDPGQGLRLIYYSQIVNDFQKGDIAEGYSVSREKKESFPLTVTSAQKNPTAFYLCASNTAVNQPQHFGDGTRLSIL.